One and the same sample provided the 24 T cell receptor beta chains below, sequenced in a study of regulatory T cells in long-lasting Graves disease. Researchers made TCR beta libraries by using iRepertoire HTBI primers and running Arm-PCR on CDR3 regions. A single record per CDR3 protein comes from TCRdb applying MiXCR to the multiplex PCR reads. Among about 220,000 distinct CDR3 sequences listed, roughly 18% were seen once. The sample's time point: newly diagnosed GD, antithyroid drugs for less than 3 months. Preparation of the TCR library used RNA extracted from PBMCs. This sample was also put to use in a study of T cells in Graves' hyperthyroidism and ophthalmopathy.

The sample here was peripheral blood mononuclear cells (PBMCs), taken at new diagnosis, from a patient treated with antithyroid drugs. The receptors come from a woman between 25 and 40 years old with Graves disease.

In its sample, this clonotype was seen many times. In nucleotides, the CDR3 is TGTGCCAGCAGCTTGGGGGACAGGGGCGACACTGAAGCTTTCTTT. Translating gives CASSLGDRGDTEAFF. The chain couples TRBV7-9 to TRBJ1-1; TRBD1 aligns across 10 bases. This CDR3 region has 15 residues. With V trimmed by 3 bases and J by 3 bases, 4 bases remained unmatched. Germline-derived CDR1 and CDR2 are SEHNR and FQNEAQ (reference sequence).

CDR3: CASSLDGTSGGSETQYF. The CDR3 region has the DNA TGTGCCAGCAGCCTTGACGGGACTAGCGGGGGATCAGAGACCCAGTACTTC. J is TRBJ2-5 and V is TRBV4-2; the match to TRBD2 covers 14 bases. J gave up 4 bases and V 4 bases, and 8 bases lay outside the gene matches. This CDR3 is 17 amino acids long. Per the germline V gene, CDR1 is LGHNA and CDR2 is YNFKEQ.

This clonotype appeared a few times. The chain combines TRBV7-3 with TRBJ2-1; 8 positions match TRBD2. The CDR3 has 16 amino acids. The junction had 8 bases not matched to a gene; V was cut back by 3 bases and J by 4 bases. Looked up from germline, CDR1 is SGHTA and CDR2 is FQGTGA. CDR3 nucleotide sequence: TGTGCCAGCAGCTTGGGTCGGGGGGGGTCGTACAATGAGCAGTTCTTC. Translated: CASSLGRGGSYNEQFF.

The sample holds many counts of this clonotype. The chain is built from TRBV5-1 and TRBJ2-3; 8 bases are a match to TRBD2. Germline trimming cut 0 bases from V and 4 bases from J; bases unmatched to any gene: 4. Germline V gene lookup returns CDR1 SGHRS and CDR2 YFSETQ. This CDR3 is built from 15 residues. The CDR3 loop reads CASSLDGGRSDTQYF. In DNA form, the CDR3 reads TGCGCCAGCAGCTTGGATGGCGGGAGGTCAGATACGCAGTATTTT.

The genes are TRBV12-3 or TRBV12-4 and TRBJ2-3; 10 bases align to TRBD1. V was pared by 3 bases and J by 4 bases, with 16 bases of the junction left unmatched. CDR3 size: 19 residues. The CDR3, as DNA: TGTGCCAGCAGTTTTGGCGGACTACTCCGGGACAGGGGACCAGATACGCAGTATTTT. It yields the protein CASSFGGLLRDRGPDTQYF.

This clonotype was counted ten times or more. This CDR3 reads CASSGDRGYGYTF. CDR3 sequence (DNA): TGTGCCAGCAGCGGGGACAGGGGGTATGGCTACACCTTC. This chain links TRBV2 with TRBJ1-2; 11 positions agree with TRBD1. This CDR3 contains 13 residues. The junction had 2 bases not matched to a gene; V was cut back by 6 bases and J by 5 bases. Germline assignment: CDR1 SNHLY and CDR2 FYNNEI.

This sequence joins TRBV6-5 and TRBJ1-5; D remains unclear. This CDR3 spans 14 amino acids. The germline CDR1 and CDR2 sequences are MNHEY and SVGAGI. V lost 3 bases and J 7 bases, leaving 13 bases between the germline ends. CDR3 amino acids: CASSYRESGQPQHF. The CDR3, as DNA: TGTGCCAGCAGTTATCGGGAGAGCGGACAGCCCCAGCATTTT.

This clonotype was observed at least ten times. The gene calls are TRBV15 and TRBJ1-6; possible D gene TRBD1, 6 bases. V gave up 8 bases and J gave up 7 bases, with 12 bases separating them. Per germline, CDR1 LNHNV and CDR2 YYDKDF (reference sequence). The CDR3 sequence is 13 residues long. In DNA form, the CDR3 reads TGTGCCACCGGCTCAGGGGTCAATTCACCCCTCCACTTT. It codes for CATGSGVNSPLHF.

This clonotype has a count of ten or more. The chain couples TRBV11-2 to TRBJ2-1; D gene uncertain. CDR3 length: 12 amino acids. Germline CDR1 reads SGHAT; CDR2 reads FQNNGV. Trimming pared 5 bases from V and 9 bases from J, leaving 11 bases between. The CDR3 DNA is TGTGCCAGCAGCCCCCGACCGAGTGAGCAGTTCTTC. Encoded protein: CASSPRPSEQFF.

On this clonotype itself: This clone may be a read error of a much larger clone one base away. The rearrangement joins TRBV10-1 to TRBJ2-2; D is undetermined. The CDR3 is 15 residues long. Germline lookup yields CDR1 WNHNN and CDR2 SYGVQD (reference sequence). DNA of the CDR3: TGCGTCAGCAGTGATTTTGGGAAGAACACCGGGGAGCTGTTTTTT. It specifies CVSSDFGKNTGELFF.

This clonotype has just a few counts. V and J are TRBV4-1 and TRBJ1-6; 10 positions match TRBD1. V shed 3 bases, J shed 5 bases, and the junction held 1 base outside the gene matches. The CDR3 is 15 residues long. In germline, CDR1 is MGHRA, CDR2 YSYEKL. The CDR3 nucleotides are TGCGCCAGCAGCCAGACAGGGGGCAATAATTCACCCCTCCACTTT. This sequence encodes CASSQTGGNNSPLHF.

Only a few counts were recorded for this clonotype. This chain links TRBV30 with TRBJ1-3, with D maybe TRBD1 (6 bases). V was pared by 3 bases and J by 1 base, with 19 bases between. There are 17 residues in the CDR3. Germline values: CDR1 GTSNPN, CDR2 SVGIG (reference sequence). CDR3 nucleotides: TGTGCCTGGAGATTGGCCGAAGGGGGTCATTCTGGAAACACCATATATTTT. Amino acid sequence: CAWRLAEGGHSGNTIYF.

This clonotype was counted ten times or more. The V call is TRBV5-8, the J call TRBJ2-1, with D perhaps TRBD2 (6 bases). The CDR3 has 15 residues. The germline CDR1 and CDR2 sequences are SGHTS and YDEGEE. The V gene lost 7 bases and the J gene lost 0 bases, with 14 bases spanning the gap. The CDR3 loop reads CASQAGRSSYNEQFF. The CDR3 region has the DNA TGTGCCAGCCAGGCGGGGAGGAGCTCCTACAATGAGCAGTTCTTC.

This clonotype was seen repeatedly, ten times or more. The J gene is TRBJ2-2, the V gene TRBV19, with D tentatively TRBD2 (6 bases). V lost 0 bases, J lost 6 bases, and 11 bases lay in between. The CDR3 contains 15 residues. Germline V gives CDR1 LNHDA, CDR2 SQIVND (reference sequence). CDR3 loop: CASSIDGSVAGELFF. CDR3 coding DNA: TGTGCCAGTAGTATAGACGGGAGTGTAGCCGGGGAGCTGTTTTTT.

This chain joins TRBV9 and TRBJ2-1, with TRBD2 identical over 12 bases. The CDR3 covers 16 residues. With 6 bases clipped from V and 7 bases from J, the junction kept 11 bases outside the gene matches. Germline lookup yields CDR1 SGDLS and CDR2 YYNGEE. The CDR3 DNA is TGTGCCAGCACCCCCTCACAGACTAGCGGGAGAAATGAGCAGTTCTTC. This encodes CASTPSQTSGRNEQFF.

Note on this clonotype: The junction does not match germline at one end; this may be a read error. The rearrangement uses TRBV18 and TRBJ2-7; D gene uncertain. This CDR3 has 13 amino acids. Germline assignment: CDR1 KGHSH and CDR2 LQKENI. In nucleotides, the CDR3 is TGTACCAGCTCACCACGGCCGATGGGCGAGCAGTACTTC. It specifies CTSSPRPMGEQYF.

This clonotype was counted many times. The chain joins TRBV4-2 to TRBJ1-4; 9 bases line up with TRBD1. Germline V gives CDR1 LGHNA, CDR2 YNFKEQ. The V segment lost 3 bases and the J segment 7 bases; nucleotides outside the gene matches: 9. The CDR3 runs 16 residues. The CDR3 spells CASSQEHRGLVEKLFF. CDR3 DNA: TGTGCCAGCAGCCAGGAACACAGGGGGCTAGTTGAAAAACTGTTTTTT.

This chain links TRBV20-1 with TRBJ1-5; the match to TRBD1 covers 12 bases. Trimming at V came to 5 bases and at J to 6 bases, leaving 14 bases not matched to a gene. CDR1 is DFQATT, CDR2 SNEGSKA, per germline (reference sequence). The CDR3 is 17 amino acids. The CDR3 sequence: CSAFRDRGRRPSQPQHF. The CDR3 nucleotides read TGCAGTGCTTTCCGGGACAGGGGGCGCAGGCCTTCTCAGCCCCAGCATTTT.

This clonotype was observed at least ten times. V usage is TRBV5-1 and J usage is TRBJ1-4; TRBD1 aligns across 10 bases. The CDR3 spans 15 residues. V was pared by 4 bases and J by 6 bases, with 6 bases of the junction left unmatched. Germline V CDR1 and CDR2: SGHRS, YFSETQ. CDR3 DNA: TGCGCCAGCAGCCGACAGGGGGCGCGGGATGAAAAACTGTTTTTT. Translation: CASSRQGARDEKLFF.

The V call is TRBV5-6, the J call TRBJ2-1; 7 bases are a match to TRBD1. The germline CDR1 and CDR2 sequences are SGHDT and YYEEEE. The ends lost 2 bases at V and 4 bases at J; junction bases unmatched: 6. The CDR3 consists of 15 residues. The CDR3 bases are TGTGCCAGCAGCTTCGGGGACAGAGCTTACAATGAGCAGTTCTTC. It specifies CASSFGDRAYNEQFF.

The table lists this clonotype with many counts. The V gene is TRBV7-3, the J gene TRBJ1-1; D might be TRBD1 (5 bases). The CDR3 has 15 residues. CDR1 and CDR2 (germline): SGHTA, FQGTGA. Trimming cost V 4 bases and J 0 bases, with 12 bases left between them. CDR3 region: CASSWATAMNTEAFF. As DNA, the CDR3 is TGTGCCAGCAGCTGGGCGACAGCCATGAACACTGAAGCTTTCTTT. Complete variable domain (other parts from reference TRBV7-3 and TRBJ1-1): GAGVSQTPSNKVTEKGKYVELRCDPISGHTALYWYRQSLGQGPEFLIYFQGTGAADDSGLPNDRFFAVRPEGSVSTLKIQRTERGDSAVYLCASSWATAMNTEAFFGQGTRLTVV.

This clonotype turned up a few times. The gene calls are TRBV7-6 and TRBJ1-6; tentative D call: TRBD1 (6 bases). This CDR3 contains 14 residues. Germline assignment: CDR1 SGHVS and CDR2 FNYEAQ. The germline V and J ends were trimmed by 4 bases and 5 bases, with 9 bases remaining between them. The CDR3 loop is CASSSQGDNSPLHF. The CDR3 nucleotides read TGTGCCAGCAGCTCACAGGGAGATAATTCACCCCTCCACTTT.

The J gene is TRBJ1-1, the V gene TRBV10-3; D is ambiguous. The CDR3 is 14 amino acids. The germline V and J ends were trimmed by 4 bases and 2 bases, with 11 bases remaining between them. The V gene's germline CDR1 is ENHRY and CDR2 SYGVKD. CDR3 in amino acids: CAISVEGSNTEAFF. In DNA, the CDR3 is TGTGCCATCAGTGTTGAAGGGTCCAACACTGAAGCTTTCTTT.

This clonotype was observed many times. The chain couples TRBV11-2 to TRBJ2-7, with 10 bases fitting TRBD1. The CDR3 has 15 amino acids. Looked up from germline, CDR1 is SGHAT and CDR2 is FQNNGV. J lost 4 bases, V lost 5 bases, and 8 bases had no gene match. CDR3 residues: CASSPEGTGAYEQYF. CDR3 nucleotides: TGTGCCAGCAGCCCCGAAGGGACAGGGGCATACGAGCAGTACTTC.